What follows are 32 T cell receptor beta chains derived from one specimen sequenced in a study of Graves' ophthalmopathy and Graves' hyperthyroidism. Amplified material comprised TCR beta CDR3 regions derived from RNA transcripts. The library came from an HTBI-primed first-round RT-PCR and a second-round multiplex PCR. TCRdb re-called the multiplex PCR reads with MiXCR, one entry per CDR3 protein. This sample has 740,000 or so distinct CDR3 sequences, with roughly 41% found just once. Sequencing was done on a sample of peripheral blood. The receptors were sampled from an adult man with Graves' ophthalmopathy.

The DNA of the CDR3 is TGCGCCAGCAGTGAGTCAGGGACAGGGGTCTCAAACTATGGCTACACCTTC. Its protein product is CASSESGTGVSNYGYTF. The chain uses TRBV10-2 and TRBJ1-2; 10 bases are shared with TRBD1. The CDR3 has 17 residues. CDR1 and CDR2 (germline): WSHSY, SAAADI. With V trimmed by 0 bases and J by 2 bases, 6 bases remained unmatched.

This clonotype was recorded a few times. V usage is TRBV19 and J usage is TRBJ1-1, with D maybe TRBD1 (6 bases). Trimming stripped 5 bases from V and 4 bases from J, with 14 bases between. There are 14 residues in the CDR3. The germline V gene has CDR1 LNHDA and CDR2 SQIVND (reference sequence). The CDR3: CASSRGGLGTEAFF. The CDR3 nucleotides read TGTGCCAGTAGTCGGGGGGGCCTGGGCACTGAAGCTTTCTTT.

The chain couples TRBV25-1 to TRBJ1-2; TRBD1 aligns across 7 bases. This CDR3 region has 14 residues. CDR1 is MGHDK and CDR2 is SYGVNS in the germline V gene. V lost 7 bases and J lost 3; bases outside the gene matches: 8. This chain's CDR3 is CASTKTGWDYGYTF. CDR3 nucleotides: TGTGCCAGCACGAAGACAGGGTGGGACTATGGCTACACCTTC.

This clonotype has at least ten counts. The chain joins TRBV15 to TRBJ1-2, with D maybe TRBD1 (5 bases). The ends were cut back, 0 bases at V and 4 bases at J, with 12 bases in the middle. Germline values: CDR1 LNHNV, CDR2 YYDKDF (reference sequence). This CDR3 has 15 residues. The CDR3 loop is CATSRDGRAGYGYTF. For the CDR3, the DNA is TGTGCCACCAGCAGAGATGGCAGGGCGGGCTATGGCTACACCTTC.

This chain links TRBV7-9 with TRBJ2-1; 10 bases align to TRBD2. The CDR3 runs to 17 residues. CDR1 is SEHNR and CDR2 is FQNEAQ in the germline V gene (reference sequence). V shed 5 bases, J shed 10 bases, and the junction held 17 bases outside the gene matches. CDR3 bases: TGTGCCAGCAGCCAGTATCTAGCGGGAGAACCGTCACTCGAGCAGTTCTTC. Amino acids: CASSQYLAGEPSLEQFF.

This clonotype was seen ten or more times. V gene TRBV7-9 combines with J gene TRBJ1-2; D is unclear. The CDR3 extends over 14 amino acids. Germline V lookup: CDR1 SEHNR, CDR2 FQNEAQ (reference sequence). Deletions cut 5 bases from V and 4 bases from J, with 14 bases between. CDR3 coding DNA: TGTGCCAGCAGCGCACCCGGACGGAGCTATGGCTACACCTTC. It codes for CASSAPGRSYGYTF.

CDR3: CASSLRSGTTLHEQYF. The DNA for the CDR3 is TGTGCCAGCAGCTTACGGTCCGGGACGACCCTCCACGAGCAGTACTTC. V is TRBV7-9 and J is TRBJ2-7; TRBD1 or TRBD2 may be the D gene (5 bases each). There are 16 residues in the CDR3. Per germline, CDR1 SEHNR and CDR2 FQNEAQ (reference sequence). V lost 2 bases and J 5 bases, leaving 19 bases between the germline ends.

The CDR3 DNA follows: TGCAGCGTTGAAGTCGTCCAGGGTAACTATGGCTACACCTTC. Translating gives CSVEVVQGNYGYTF. The genes are TRBV29-1 and TRBJ1-2; weak D call: TRBD1 (5 bases). The CDR3 has 14 amino acids. The germline V and J ends were trimmed by 1 base and 1 base, with 10 bases remaining between them. CDR1 is SQVTM and CDR2 is ANQGSEA in the germline V gene.

This clonotype has just a few counts. The DNA of the CDR3 is TGTGCCAGCAGTGAAGCCTCACGGGGCACCGGGGAGCTGTTTTTT. Translation: CASSEASRGTGELFF. The chain is built from TRBV2 and TRBJ2-2, with D possibly matching TRBD2 (5 bases). The CDR3 has 15 amino acids. Trimming pared 0 bases from V and 4 bases from J, leaving 9 bases between. Germline CDR1 SNHLY, CDR2 FYNNEI.

The gene calls are TRBV7-9 and TRBJ1-6, with D uncertain. CDR1 and CDR2 (germline): SEHNR, FQNEAQ (reference sequence). CDR3 length: 15 amino acids. V dropped 5 bases and J dropped 8 bases, with 16 bases sitting between them. The CDR3: CASSPFWSPDSPLHF. CDR3 coding DNA: TGTGCCAGCAGCCCCTTCTGGAGTCCCGATTCACCCCTCCACTTT.

This clonotype was recorded at least ten times. The CDR3 reads CASMEQDNSPLHF. The CDR3 coding sequence is TGCGCCAGCATGGAACAGGATAATTCACCCCTCCACTTT. This chain connects TRBV10-2 to TRBJ1-6; perhaps TRBD1 as D (5 bases). Germline V gene sequence: CDR1 WSHSY, CDR2 SAAADI. The ends were cut back, 7 bases at V and 5 bases at J, with 9 bases in the middle. CDR3 length: 13 residues.

The genes are TRBV7-8 and TRBJ1-6; 7 bases are a match to TRBD1. Losses at the gene ends were 4 bases for V and 14 bases for J; bases not matched to a gene: 5. The CDR3 runs 12 residues. CDR1 and CDR2 (germline): SGHVS, FQNEAQ. Here the CDR3 reads CASSSTGLSLHF. The CDR3, as DNA: TGTGCCAGCAGCTCGACAGGGTTATCCCTCCACTTT. The variable domain in full, completed from reference TRBV7-8 and TRBJ1-6, reads GAGVSQSPRYKVAKRGQDVALRCDPISGHVSLFWYQQALGQGPEFLTYFQNEAQLDKSGLPSDRFFAERPEGSVSTLKIQRTQQEDSAVYLCASSSTGLSLHFGNGTRLTVT.

This clonotype was seen more than once but under ten times. One end of the junction is discordant with germline, which a read error may explain. CDR3 DNA sequence: TGTGCCAGCAGTGCGGACAGGGCTCGTAATGAAAAACTGTTTTTT. Protein: CASSADRARNEKLFF. This chain uses TRBV10-3 with TRBJ1-4; 8 positions match TRBD1. The CDR3 spans 15 residues. Germline V gene lookup returns CDR1 ENHRY and CDR2 SYGVKD.

The V gene is TRBV10-3, the J gene TRBJ2-5, with 7 bases that match TRBD1. This CDR3 spans 14 amino acids. Germline V gene lookup returns CDR1 ENHRY and CDR2 SYGVKD. J lost 2 bases, V lost 11 bases, and 11 bases had no gene match. CDR3 sequence (DNA): TGTGCCGTGAATTCCGGGACAGAACAAGAGACCCAGTACTTC. Protein: CAVNSGTEQETQYF.

The chain has TRBV4-3 and TRBJ2-6; 9 bases map to TRBD2. J was trimmed by 0 bases and V by 4 bases; bases with no gene match: 10. This CDR3 has 19 residues. Germline V gene sequence: CDR1 LGHNA, CDR2 YSLEER. In DNA, the CDR3 is TGCGCCAGCAGCCCTAGACTAGCGGATATTAGCTCTGGGGCCAACGTCCTGACTTTC. This translates into CASSPRLADISSGANVLTF.

Many counts were recorded for this clonotype. This chain uses TRBV7-9 with TRBJ1-2; a possible D gene is TRBD1 (5 bases). There are 14 residues in the CDR3. V was pared by 5 bases and J by 4 bases, with 14 bases between. CDR1 SEHNR and CDR2 FQNEAQ come from the germline V gene (reference sequence). This chain's CDR3 is CASSPSVGGYGYTF. DNA of the CDR3: TGTGCCAGCAGCCCCTCCGTGGGGGGCTATGGCTACACCTTC.

Only a few counts were recorded for this clonotype. The CDR3 sequence is CASSLYAGIIGYGYTF. The CDR3 nucleotides read TGTGCCAGCAGTCTGTATGCGGGGATCATAGGCTATGGCTACACCTTC. This rearrangement joins TRBV7-2 to TRBJ1-2; D unclear. Germline V CDR1 and CDR2: SGHTA, FQGNSA. V lost 6 bases, J lost 4 bases, and 21 bases lay in between. This CDR3 comprises 16 residues.

V is TRBV20-1 and J is TRBJ1-2; 8 positions match TRBD1. The CDR3 spans 13 residues. The germline CDR1 and CDR2 sequences are DFQATT and SNEGSKA (reference sequence). The V segment lost 1 base and the J segment 4 bases; nucleotides outside the gene matches: 2. CDR3 nucleotides: TGCAGTGCTAGAGGACAGGGGAGCTATGGCTACACCTTC. Translating it yields CSARGQGSYGYTF.

A few counts support this clonotype. The chain links TRBV12-3 or TRBV12-4 to TRBJ1-1, with 7 bases that match TRBD1. The CDR3 has 14 amino acids. Trimming removed 6 bases from V and 5 bases from J; junction bases left unmatched: 9. CDR3 coding DNA: TGTGCCAGCAGGGTGATGACAGGGAAAACTGAAGCTTTCTTT. Residues: CASRVMTGKTEAFF.

There are many counts of this clonotype. A read error may account for a junction end that differs from germline. J is TRBJ1-1 and V is TRBV5-1, with TRBD1 matching over 7 bases. This CDR3 region has 13 residues. Germline V gene sequence: CDR1 SGHRS, CDR2 YFSETQ. CDR3 DNA sequence: TGTGCCAGCAGCTTGGGGACAGCCACTGAAGCTTTCTTT. This gives the protein CASSLGTATEAFF.

This clonotype has ten or more counts. This chain joins TRBV10-3 and TRBJ2-7, with 9 bases identical to TRBD1. The germline V gene encodes CDR1 ENHRY and CDR2 SYGVKD. J gave up 5 bases and V 3 bases, and 5 bases lay outside the gene matches. The CDR3 runs to 14 residues. The CDR3 DNA follows: TGTGCCATCAGTGACGGGACAGGGTACGACGAGCAGTACTTC. It codes for CAISDGTGYDEQYF.

This clonotype was recorded many times. The chain has TRBV7-9 and TRBJ1-5; 9 bases are shared with TRBD1. The CDR3 has 18 residues. Germline trimming cut 2 bases from V and 5 bases from J; bases unmatched to any gene: 13. The germline gives CDR1 SEHNR, CDR2 FQNEAQ (reference sequence). The CDR3 DNA follows: TGTGCCAGCAGCTTAATTGGCGGTACAGGGGGCTCGGATCAGCCCCAGCATTTT. Protein sequence: CASSLIGGTGGSDQPQHF.

As to this clonotype: It may be a read error: a sequence one base away is much more abundant. The chain combines TRBV2 with TRBJ1-2, with D maybe TRBD1 (5 bases). This CDR3 is built from 15 residues. The germline V gene encodes CDR1 SNHLY and CDR2 FYNNEI. The CDR3 DNA follows: TGTGCCAGCAGTCCCGGACACCCGACTAACCATGGCTACACCTTC. It is translated as CASSPGHPTNHGYTF.

This clonotype is a singleton in its sample. This may stem from a read error, because a much larger clone lies one nucleotide away. CDR3 nucleotides: TGTGCCATCAGCCCCCGCCGGGGTGAAAAACTGTTTTTT. Translated, it gives CAISPRRGEKLFF. This chain uses TRBV10-3 with TRBJ1-4; the D is unclear. The V end was cut by 6 bases, the J end by 7 bases, with 12 bases between. The CDR3 length is 13 residues. Germline CDR1 is ENHRY and CDR2 is SYGVKD.

This clonotype was detected only a few times. The rearrangement uses TRBV7-9 and TRBJ2-6, with 8 bases identical to TRBD1. Germline CDR1 reads SEHNR; CDR2 reads FQNEAQ (reference sequence). This CDR3 has 14 amino acids. The trim removed 3 bases at V and 11 bases at J, leaving 6 bases unmatched. The CDR3 DNA sequence: TGTGCCAGCAGCTTGGGGACAGGAGCCTACGTCCTGACTTTC. It specifies CASSLGTGAYVLTF.

This clonotype was recorded many times. The rearrangement joins TRBV2 to TRBJ1-2, with 10 bases lining up with TRBD1. The CDR3 covers 15 residues. The V segment lost 4 bases and the J segment 2 bases; nucleotides outside the gene matches: 4. In germline, CDR1 is SNHLY, CDR2 FYNNEI. CDR3 DNA sequence: TGTGCCAGCAGTGCCCTGGGACAGGGGAACTATGGCTACACCTTC. Amino acids: CASSALGQGNYGYTF.

This clonotype has more than one count but fewer than ten. V is TRBV9 and J is TRBJ1-6, with 7 positions matching TRBD1. The CDR3 covers 14 residues. Germline values: CDR1 SGDLS, CDR2 YYNGEE. With 4 bases clipped from V and 10 bases from J, the junction kept 8 bases outside the gene matches. CDR3 nucleotide sequence: TGTGCCAGCAGCCTAGGGCGACAGGGCTCACCCCTCCACTTT. Protein sequence: CASSLGRQGSPLHF.

This clonotype was seen at least ten times. The V call is TRBV7-9, the J call TRBJ2-5; D is ambiguous. V dropped 3 bases and J dropped 5 bases, with 10 bases sitting between them. The length of the CDR3 is 13 residues. CDR1 and CDR2 (germline): SEHNR, FQNEAQ (reference sequence). CDR3 residues: CASSFGPRETQYF. CDR3 in DNA: TGTGCCAGCAGCTTCGGACCGAGGGAGACCCAGTACTTC.

This clonotype was counted between two and nine times. This chain links TRBV7-2 with TRBJ1-4, with D unclear. Germline V gives CDR1 SGHTA, CDR2 FQGNSA. Between the trimmed V and J ends, which lost 5 bases and 8 bases, there was a span of 12 bases. The CDR3 runs to 13 residues. CDR3 nucleotides: TGTGCCAGCAGCCTCCTATTAGGGGAAAAACTGTTTTTT. Its protein product is CASSLLLGEKLFF.

Worth noting for this clonotype: A clone one base away is much larger, so this may be a read error. The chain combines TRBV19 with TRBJ1-2; D remains ambiguous. This CDR3 spans 13 amino acids. V was shortened by 3 bases and J by 7 bases, with 12 bases between the two germline ends. The V gene's germline CDR1 is LNHDA and CDR2 SQIVND (reference sequence). CDR3 residues: CASSIPQDCGYTF. CDR3 coding DNA: TGTGCCAGTAGTATTCCTCAGGACTGTGGCTACACCTTC.

This clonotype was observed a few times. This rearrangement joins TRBV20-1 to TRBJ2-5; the match to TRBD2 covers 8 bases. V shed 5 bases and J 2 bases; nucleotides not matched to a gene: 16. This CDR3 comprises 17 residues. From germline, CDR1 is DFQATT and CDR2 SNEGSKA (reference sequence). The CDR3 loop reads CSAHGPGGTLDQETQYF. The CDR3 DNA is TGCAGTGCTCATGGGCCGGGGGGGACGTTAGATCAAGAGACCCAGTACTTC.

This clonotype was detected ten times or more. The chain couples TRBV29-1 to TRBJ2-7; the D gene could be TRBD1 or TRBD2 (5 bases each). This CDR3 comprises 13 residues. Germline V gene lookup returns CDR1 SQVTM and CDR2 ANQGSEA. V dropped 7 bases and J dropped 6 bases, with 19 bases sitting between them. This CDR3 reads CSGRGQGLGEQYF. The CDR3 DNA reads as TGCAGCGGCAGAGGGCAGGGTTTGGGCGAGCAGTACTTC.